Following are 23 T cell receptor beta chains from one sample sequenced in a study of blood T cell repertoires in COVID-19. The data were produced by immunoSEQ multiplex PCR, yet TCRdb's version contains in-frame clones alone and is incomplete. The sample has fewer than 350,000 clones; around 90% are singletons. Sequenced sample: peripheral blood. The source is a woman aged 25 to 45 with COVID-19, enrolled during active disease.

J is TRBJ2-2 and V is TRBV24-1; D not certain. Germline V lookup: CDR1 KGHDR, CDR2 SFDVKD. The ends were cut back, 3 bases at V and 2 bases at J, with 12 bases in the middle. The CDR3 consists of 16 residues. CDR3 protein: CATSDHRVKNTGELFF. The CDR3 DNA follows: TGTGCCACCAGTGATCACCGGGTCAAAAACACCGGGGAGCTGTTTTTT.

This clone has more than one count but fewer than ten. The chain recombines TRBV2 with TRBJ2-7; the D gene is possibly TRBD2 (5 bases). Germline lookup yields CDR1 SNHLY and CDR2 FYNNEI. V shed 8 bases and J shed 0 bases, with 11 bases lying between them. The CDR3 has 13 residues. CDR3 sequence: CASWSGSSYEQYF. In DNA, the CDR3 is TGTGCCAGCTGGTCTGGGAGCTCCTACGAGCAGTACTTC.

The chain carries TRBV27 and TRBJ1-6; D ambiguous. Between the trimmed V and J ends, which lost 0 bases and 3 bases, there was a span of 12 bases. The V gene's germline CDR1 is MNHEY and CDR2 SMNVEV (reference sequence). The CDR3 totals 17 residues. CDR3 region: CASSLSMGSSYNSPLHF. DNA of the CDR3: TGTGCCAGCAGTTTATCGATGGGTTCTAGCTATAATTCACCCCTCCACTTT.

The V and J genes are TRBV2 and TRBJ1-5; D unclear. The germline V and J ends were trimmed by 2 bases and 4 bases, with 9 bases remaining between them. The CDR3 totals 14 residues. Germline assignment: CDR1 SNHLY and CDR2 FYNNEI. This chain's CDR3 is CASSENGLNQPQHF. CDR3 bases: TGTGCCAGCAGTGAAAATGGCCTTAATCAGCCCCAGCATTTT. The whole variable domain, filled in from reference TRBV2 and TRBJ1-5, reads EPEVTQTPSHQVTQMGQEVILRCVPISNHLYFYWYRQILGQKVEFLVSFYNNEISEKSEIFDDQFSVERPDGSNFTLKIRSTKLEDSAMYFCASSENGLNQPQHFGDGTRLSIL.

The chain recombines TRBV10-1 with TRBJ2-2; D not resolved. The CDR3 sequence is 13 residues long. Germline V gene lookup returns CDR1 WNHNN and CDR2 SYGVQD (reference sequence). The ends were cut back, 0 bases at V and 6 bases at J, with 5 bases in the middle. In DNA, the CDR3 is TGCGCCAGCAGTGAGTCTGGCTCCGGGGAGCTGTTTTTT. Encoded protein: CASSESGSGELFF.

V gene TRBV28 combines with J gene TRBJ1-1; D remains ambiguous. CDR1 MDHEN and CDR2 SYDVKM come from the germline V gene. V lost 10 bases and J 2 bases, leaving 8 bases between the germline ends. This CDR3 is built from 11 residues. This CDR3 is CATSDNTEAFF. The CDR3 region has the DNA TGTGCCACCTCAGATAACACTGAAGCTTTCTTT.

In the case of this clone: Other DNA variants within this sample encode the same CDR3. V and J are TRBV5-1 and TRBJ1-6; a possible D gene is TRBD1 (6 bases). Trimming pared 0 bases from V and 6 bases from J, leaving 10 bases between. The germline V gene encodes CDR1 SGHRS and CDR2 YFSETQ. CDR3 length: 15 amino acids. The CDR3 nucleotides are TGCGCCAGCAGCTTGGGCGGACAGACTAATTCACCCCTCCACTTT. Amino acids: CASSLGGQTNSPLHF. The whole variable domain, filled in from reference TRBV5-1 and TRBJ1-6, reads KAGVTQTPRYLIKTRGQQVTLSCSPISGHRSVSWYQQTPGQGLQFLFEYFSETQRNKGNFPGRFSGRQFSNSRSEMNVSTLELGDSALYLCASSLGGQTNSPLHFGNGTRLTVT.

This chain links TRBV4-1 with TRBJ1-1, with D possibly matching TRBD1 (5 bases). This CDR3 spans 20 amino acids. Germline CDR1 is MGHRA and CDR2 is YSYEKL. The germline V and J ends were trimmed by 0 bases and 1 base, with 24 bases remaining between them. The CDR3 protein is CASSQDTPRGEGTPNTEAFF. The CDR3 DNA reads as TGCGCCAGCAGCCAAGATACCCCCCGGGGGGAGGGTACACCGAACACTGAAGCTTTCTTT.

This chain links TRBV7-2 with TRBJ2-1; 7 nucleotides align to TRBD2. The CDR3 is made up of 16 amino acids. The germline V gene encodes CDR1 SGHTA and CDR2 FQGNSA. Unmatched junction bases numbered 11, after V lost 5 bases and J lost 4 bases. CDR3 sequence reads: CASSGGGSGGYNEQFF. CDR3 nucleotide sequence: TGTGCCAGCAGCGGCGGGGGTAGCGGAGGTTACAATGAGCAGTTCTTC.

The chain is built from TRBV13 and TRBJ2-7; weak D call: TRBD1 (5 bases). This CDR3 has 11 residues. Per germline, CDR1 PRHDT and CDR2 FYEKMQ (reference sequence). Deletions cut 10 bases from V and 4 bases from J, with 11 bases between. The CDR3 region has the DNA TGTGCCACTTCAGGGTCGTACGAGCAGTACTTC. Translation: CATSGSYEQYF.

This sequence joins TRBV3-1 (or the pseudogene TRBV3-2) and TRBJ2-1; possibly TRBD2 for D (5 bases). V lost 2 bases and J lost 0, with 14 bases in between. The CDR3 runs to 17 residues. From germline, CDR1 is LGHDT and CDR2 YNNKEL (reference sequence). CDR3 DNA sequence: TGTGCCAGCAGCCAAACCGGAGGCTCTATCTCCTACAATGAGCAGTTCTTC. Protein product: CASSQTGGSISYNEQFF.

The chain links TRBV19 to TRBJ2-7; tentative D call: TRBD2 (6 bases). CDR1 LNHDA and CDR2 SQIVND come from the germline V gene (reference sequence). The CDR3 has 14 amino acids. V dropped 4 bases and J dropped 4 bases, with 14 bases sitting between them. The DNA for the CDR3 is TGTGCCAGTAGTAGACGGGAGCTCTCTTACGAGCAGTACTTC. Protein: CASSRRELSYEQYF.

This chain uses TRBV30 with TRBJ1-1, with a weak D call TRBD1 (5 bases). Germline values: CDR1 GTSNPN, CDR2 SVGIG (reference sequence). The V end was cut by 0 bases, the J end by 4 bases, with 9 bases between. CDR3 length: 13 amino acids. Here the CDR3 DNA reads TGTGCCTGGAGTGTGGTAGGGGCCACTGAAGCTTTCTTT. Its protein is CAWSVVGATEAFF.

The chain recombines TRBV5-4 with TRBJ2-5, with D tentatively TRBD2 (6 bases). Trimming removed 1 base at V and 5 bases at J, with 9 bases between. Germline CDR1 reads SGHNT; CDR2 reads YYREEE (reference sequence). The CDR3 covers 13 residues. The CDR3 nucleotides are TGTGCCAGCAGCTTGCCGGGGGTGGAGACCCAGTACTTC. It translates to CASSLPGVETQYF.

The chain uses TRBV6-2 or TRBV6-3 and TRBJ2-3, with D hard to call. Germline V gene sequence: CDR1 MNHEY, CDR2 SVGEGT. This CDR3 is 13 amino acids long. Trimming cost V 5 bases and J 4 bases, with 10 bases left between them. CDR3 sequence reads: CASSLATADTQYF. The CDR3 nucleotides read TGTGCCAGCAGTCTCGCCACGGCAGATACGCAGTATTTT.

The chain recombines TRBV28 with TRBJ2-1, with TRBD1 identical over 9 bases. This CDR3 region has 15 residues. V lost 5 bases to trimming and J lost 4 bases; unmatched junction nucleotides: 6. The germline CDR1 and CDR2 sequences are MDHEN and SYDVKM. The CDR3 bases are TGTGCCAGCAGTGCCCGGGACAGGGATTACAATGAGCAGTTCTTC. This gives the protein CASSARDRDYNEQFF.

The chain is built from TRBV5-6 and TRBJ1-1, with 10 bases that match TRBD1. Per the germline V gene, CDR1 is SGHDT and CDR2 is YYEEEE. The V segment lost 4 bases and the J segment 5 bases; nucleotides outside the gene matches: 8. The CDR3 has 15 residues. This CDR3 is CASSQMTGGATEAFF. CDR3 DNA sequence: TGTGCCAGCAGCCAGATGACAGGGGGCGCGACTGAAGCTTTCTTT.

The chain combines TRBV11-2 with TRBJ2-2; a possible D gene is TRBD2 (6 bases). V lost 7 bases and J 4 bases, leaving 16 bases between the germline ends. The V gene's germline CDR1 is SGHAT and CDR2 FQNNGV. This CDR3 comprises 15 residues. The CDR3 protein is CASTSGEWVTGELFF. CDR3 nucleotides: TGTGCCAGCACCTCGGGGGAGTGGGTCACCGGGGAGCTGTTTTTT.

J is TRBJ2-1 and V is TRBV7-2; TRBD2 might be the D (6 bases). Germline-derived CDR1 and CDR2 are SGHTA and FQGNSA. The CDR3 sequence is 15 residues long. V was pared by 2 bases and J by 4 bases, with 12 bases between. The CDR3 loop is CASSLRREPYNEQFF. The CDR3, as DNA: TGTGCCAGCAGCTTACGGAGGGAGCCTTACAATGAGCAGTTCTTC.

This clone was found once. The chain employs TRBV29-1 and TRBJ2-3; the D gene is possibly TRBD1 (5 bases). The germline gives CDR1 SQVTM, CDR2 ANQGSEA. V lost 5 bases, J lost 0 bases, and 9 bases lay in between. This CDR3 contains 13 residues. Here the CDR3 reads CSVRGPSTDTQYF. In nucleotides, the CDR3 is TGCAGCGTTAGGGGTCCTAGCACAGATACGCAGTATTTT.

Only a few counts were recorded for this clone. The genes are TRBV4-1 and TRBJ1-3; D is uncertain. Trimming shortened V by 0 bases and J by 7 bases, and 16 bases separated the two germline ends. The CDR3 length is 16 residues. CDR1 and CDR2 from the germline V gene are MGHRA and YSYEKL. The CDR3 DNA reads TGCGCCAGCAGCCAAGACTTCCGGGGAAAGAGGAACACCATATATTTT. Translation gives CASSQDFRGKRNTIYF.

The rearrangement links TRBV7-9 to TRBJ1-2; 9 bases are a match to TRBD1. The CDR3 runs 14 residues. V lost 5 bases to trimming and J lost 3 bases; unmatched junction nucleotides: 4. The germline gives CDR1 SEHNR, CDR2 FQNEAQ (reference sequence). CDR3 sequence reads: CASSIDRGDYGYTF. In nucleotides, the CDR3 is TGTGCCAGCAGCATAGACAGGGGGGACTATGGCTACACCTTC.

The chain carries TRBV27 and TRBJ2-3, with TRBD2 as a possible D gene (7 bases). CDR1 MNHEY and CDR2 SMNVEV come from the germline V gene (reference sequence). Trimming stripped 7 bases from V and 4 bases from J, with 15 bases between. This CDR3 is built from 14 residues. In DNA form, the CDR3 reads TGTGCCAGCAAAGTGGGAGGGGGGGCAGATACGCAGTATTTT. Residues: CASKVGGGADTQYF.